This T cell receptor beta chain stems from a study of memory CD4+ T cells and cytomegalovirus serostatus. The ends lost 3 bases at V and 3 bases at J; junction bases unmatched: 17. In germline, CDR1 is MGHRA, CDR2 YSYEKL. This CDR3 region has 19 residues. Libraries were prepared by immunoSEQ multiplex PCR; TCRdb keeps only in-frame clonotypes and omits some of them. The profile shows 64,000 or so clones, roughly four fifths of them singletons. Single viable CD3+CD4+CD8-CD45RO+ cells were sorted as the memory CD4+ T cells. Positive selection with CD4 microbeads enriched total CD4+ T cells. J is TRBJ1-1 and V is TRBV4-1, with 9 positions matching TRBD1. The receptor was isolated from an adult in good health and CMV-seronegative. The specimen sequenced was memory CD4+ T cells from blood. CDR3 in DNA: TGCGCCAGCAGCCACCTGCGGGGGACAGGGTATCTTTTCGACACTGAAGCTTTCTTT. Translating gives CASSHLRGTGYLFDTEAFF.